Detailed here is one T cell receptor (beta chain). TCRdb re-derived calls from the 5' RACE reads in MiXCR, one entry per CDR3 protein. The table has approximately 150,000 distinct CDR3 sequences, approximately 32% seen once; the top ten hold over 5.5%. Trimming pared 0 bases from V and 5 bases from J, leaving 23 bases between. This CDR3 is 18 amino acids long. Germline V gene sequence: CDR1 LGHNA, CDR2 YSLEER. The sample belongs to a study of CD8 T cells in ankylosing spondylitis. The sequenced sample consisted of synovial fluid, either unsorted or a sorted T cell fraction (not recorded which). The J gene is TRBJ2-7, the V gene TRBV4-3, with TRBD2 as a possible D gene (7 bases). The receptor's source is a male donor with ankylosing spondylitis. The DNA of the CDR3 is TGCGCCAGCAGCCAAGATCATTGGGGGCTAGCGGAGGGCCACGAGCAGTACTTC. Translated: CASSQDHWGLAEGHEQYF.